Many counts were recorded for the clone carrying this T cell receptor beta chain. Germline V gives CDR1 ENHRY, CDR2 SYGVKD. The length of the CDR3 is 12 residues. Trimming shortened V by 3 bases and J by 7 bases, and 7 bases separated the two germline ends. TCRdb re-called the RT-PCR reads through MiXCR, storing one row per CDR3 protein. The repertoire holds almost 700,000 distinct CDR3 sequences, with 14% as singletons. The sequenced sample was memory CD4+ T cells from blood. The receptor's source is a female donor in good health, serving as a healthy control. The chain recombines TRBV10-3 with TRBJ1-3; D remains unclear. The chain's CDR3 is CAISDSVNTIYF. CDR3 bases: TGTGCCATCAGTGACTCCGTGAACACCATATATTTT.